Described below is a single TCR beta chain sequence and its context. The antigen remains undetermined. The sample belongs to a study of shared clonotypes between healthy human individuals. CDR1 is SGHDN and CDR2 is FVKESK in the germline V gene. V dropped 4 bases and J dropped 6; count of bases not matched to a gene: 7. The CDR3 spans 15 residues. The study's findings and limits: Naive subsets typically showed greater estimated richness than memory subsets.

Some clones are missing from TCRdb's copy, which holds only in-frame ones; the method was immunoSEQ multiplex PCR. The repertoire has 1 million to 1.2 million clones, 70% to 85% of them found once; the top ten carry over 0.8%. The chain joins TRBV14 to TRBJ2-3, with 10 bases lining up with TRBD2. This TCR was sampled from a man between 18 and 29 years old in good health. Some clones in this sample may be carry-over from other donors' samples. The sample comprised memory CD4+ T cells from PBMCs. Specified subset: CD45RA-negative fraction. The CDR3 reads CASSPLAGVEDTQYF. The DNA of the CDR3 is TGTGCCAGCAGCCCCCTAGCGGGAGTAGAGGATACGCAGTATTTT.